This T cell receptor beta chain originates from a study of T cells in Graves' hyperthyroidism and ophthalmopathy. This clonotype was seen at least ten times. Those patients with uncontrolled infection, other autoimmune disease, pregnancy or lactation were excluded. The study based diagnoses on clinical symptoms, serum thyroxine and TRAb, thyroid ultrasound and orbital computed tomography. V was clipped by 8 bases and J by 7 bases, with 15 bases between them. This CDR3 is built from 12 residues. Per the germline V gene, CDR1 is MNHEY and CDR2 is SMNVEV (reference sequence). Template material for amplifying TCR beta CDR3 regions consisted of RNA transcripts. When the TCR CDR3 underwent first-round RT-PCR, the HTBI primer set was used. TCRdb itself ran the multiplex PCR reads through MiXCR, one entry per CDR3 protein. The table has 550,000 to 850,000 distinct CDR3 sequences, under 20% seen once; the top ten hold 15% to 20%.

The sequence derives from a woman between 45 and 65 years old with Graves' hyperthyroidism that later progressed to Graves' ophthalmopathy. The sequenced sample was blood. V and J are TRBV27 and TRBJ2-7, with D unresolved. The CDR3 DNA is TGTGCCAGCCTTGACCTCTCCGGAGAGCAGTACTTC. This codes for CASLDLSGEQYF.